Shown below are 21 T cell receptor beta chains from a single sample sequenced in a study of cytomegalovirus exposure and HLA in healthy donors. PCR used 60 Vbeta primers and 13 Jbeta primers. Using immunoSEQ multiplex PCR, the repertoire was profiled, and TCRdb retains in-frame clones only, with some absent. Among about 150,000 clones listed, 84% were seen once. The specimen sequenced was PBMCs. These receptors originate from a boy between 2 and 10 years old in good health and CMV-seronegative.

This chain uses TRBV19 with TRBJ1-5; D perhaps matches TRBD1 (6 bases). CDR1 is LNHDA and CDR2 is SQIVND in the germline V gene (reference sequence). This CDR3 has 16 amino acids. V lost 3 bases to trimming and J lost 3 bases, with 15 bases between them. The CDR3 loop reads CASSIGVGQTNQPQHF. In DNA form, the CDR3 reads TGTGCCAGTAGTATTGGGGTCGGACAGACCAATCAGCCCCAGCATTTT.

The chain employs TRBV28 and TRBJ2-3, with 8 bases that match TRBD2. The V gene end was trimmed by 3 bases and the J gene end by 4 bases; junction bases not matched to a gene: 9. Germline V gene sequence: CDR1 MDHEN, CDR2 SYDVKM. The CDR3 runs to 16 residues. The CDR3 sequence: CASSLSSGSAPDTQYF. Here the CDR3 DNA reads TGTGCCAGCAGTTTGAGCAGCGGGAGTGCTCCAGATACGCAGTATTTT.

CDR3 nucleotides: TGCAGCGTTGAAGTCCCGGTGGGCAAGTACTTC. Protein: CSVEVPVGKYF. The rearrangement uses TRBV29-1 and TRBJ2-5; no clear D gene. The V gene lost 1 base and the J gene lost 12 bases, with 12 bases spanning the gap. Per the germline V gene, CDR1 is SQVTM and CDR2 is ANQGSEA. This CDR3 has 11 residues. The full variable domain, with the rest looked up from reference TRBV29-1 and TRBJ2-5, is SAVISQKPSRDICQRGTSLTIQCQVDSQVTMMFWYRQQPGQSLTLIATANQGSEATYESGFVIDKFPISRPNLTFSTLTVSNMSPEDSSIYLCSVEVPVGKYFGPGTRLLVL.

This clone was found a few times. The rearrangement links TRBV12-5 to TRBJ2-1; a weak D match, TRBD2 (6 bases). This CDR3 spans 12 amino acids. V lost 1 base and J 10 bases, leaving 8 bases between the germline ends. Germline CDR1 is LGHNT and CDR2 is FRNRAP. Written as DNA, the CDR3 is TGTGCTAGTGGTTTGGGGCTAGCGGAGCAGTTCTTC. As protein: CASGLGLAEQFF.

There are a few counts of this clone. The chain uses TRBV6-4 and TRBJ2-3; 8 bases agree with TRBD2. Germline CDR1 reads MRHNA; CDR2 reads SNTAGT. The CDR3 contains 15 residues. Trimming removed 3 bases from V and 1 base from J; junction bases left unmatched: 3. CDR3 sequence: CASSEGAGGTDTQYF. DNA of the CDR3: TGTGCCAGCAGTGAAGGAGCGGGGGGCACAGATACGCAGTATTTT.

The chain carries TRBV4-3 and TRBJ1-1, with TRBD1 matching over 9 bases. The V gene's germline CDR1 is LGHNA and CDR2 YSLEER. This CDR3 comprises 17 residues. V lost 2 bases to trimming and J lost 3 bases; unmatched junction nucleotides: 10. The CDR3 protein is CASSQLVAGTGYTEAFF. The CDR3 bases are TGCGCCAGCAGCCAACTAGTGGCCGGGACAGGGTACACTGAAGCTTTCTTT.

V and J are TRBV5-4 and TRBJ1-1, with D possibly TRBD1 on 5 matching bases. The germline gives CDR1 SGHNT, CDR2 YYREEE (reference sequence). Between the trimmed V and J ends, which lost 4 bases and 1 base, there was a span of 11 bases. The CDR3 contains 14 residues. CDR3 residues: CASSGGGPNTEAFF. The CDR3 DNA follows: TGTGCCAGCAGCGGGGGAGGACCGAACACTGAAGCTTTCTTT. Full variable domain (missing parts from reference TRBV5-4 and TRBJ1-1): ETGVTQSPTHLIKTRGQQVTLRCSSQSGHNTVSWYQQALGQGPQFIFQYYREEENGRGNFPPRFSGLQFPNYSSELNVNALELDDSALYLCASSGGGPNTEAFFGQGTRLTVV.

The chain employs TRBV7-3 and TRBJ2-4; 10 bases map to TRBD2. Germline V gene data show CDR1 as SGHTA and CDR2 as FQGTGA. This CDR3 comprises 16 residues. Unmatched junction bases numbered 3, after V lost 4 bases and J lost 0 bases. The CDR3 DNA is TGTGCCAGCAGCTCTGGACTAGCGGTAGCCAAAAACATTCAGTACTTC. Translation gives CASSSGLAVAKNIQYF.

Regarding this clone: Other DNA sequences from this sample encode an identical CDR3 as well. The V gene is TRBV10-3, the J gene TRBJ1-1; tentatively, D is TRBD1 (5 bases). The CDR3 sequence is 15 residues long. Germline V gives CDR1 ENHRY, CDR2 SYGVKD. V lost 0 bases and J 1 base, leaving 9 bases between the germline ends. CDR3 amino acids: CAISESGGGNTEAFF. The CDR3 nucleotides are TGTGCCATCAGTGAGTCCGGGGGGGGGAACACTGAAGCTTTCTTT.

J is TRBJ2-1 and V is TRBV9; D remains unclear. V lost 0 bases to trimming and J lost 5 bases, with 18 bases between them. In germline, CDR1 is SGDLS, CDR2 YYNGEE. The CDR3 has 17 amino acids. In nucleotides, the CDR3 is TGTGCCAGCAGCGTAGGCACGAGGCGTCCCCCGGACAATGAGCAGTTCTTC. Residues: CASSVGTRRPPDNEQFF.

V usage is TRBV2 and J usage is TRBJ2-3, with D possibly matching TRBD2 (5 bases). This CDR3 region has 14 residues. V was shortened by 7 bases and J by 6 bases, with 17 bases between the two germline ends. The germline V gene encodes CDR1 SNHLY and CDR2 FYNNEI. The CDR3: CASTRRPPGDTQYF. DNA of the CDR3: TGTGCCAGCACTCGTCGTCCCCCGGGGGATACGCAGTATTTT.

The chain combines TRBV9 with TRBJ1-5, with unresolved D. V was clipped by 3 bases and J by 2 bases, with 12 bases between them. The germline CDR1 and CDR2 sequences are SGDLS and YYNGEE. The CDR3 totals 15 residues. The CDR3 DNA is TGTGCCAGCAGCGCCGACGGGAGGGGCAATCAGCCCCAGCATTTT. This gives the protein CASSADGRGNQPQHF.

The chain links TRBV4-1 to TRBJ2-1, with D tentatively TRBD1 (6 bases). Trimming took 1 base from V and 1 from J, leaving 14 bases between them. This CDR3 comprises 17 residues. Germline CDR1 is MGHRA and CDR2 is YSYEKL. The CDR3 is CASSQGPGVGSYNEQFF. DNA for the CDR3: TGCGCCAGCAGCCAAGGCCCAGGGGTGGGGTCCTACAATGAGCAGTTCTTC.

The chain uses TRBV19 and TRBJ2-5, with 8 nucleotides matching TRBD1. J lost 5 bases, V lost 4 bases, and 6 bases had no gene match. The germline gives CDR1 LNHDA, CDR2 SQIVND (reference sequence). This CDR3 region has 14 residues. CDR3 in DNA: TGTGCCAGTAGTACCAGGGGGCGGTGGGAGACCCAGTACTTC. Protein sequence: CASSTRGRWETQYF.

The V call is TRBV7-8, the J call TRBJ2-2; D is unresolved. The CDR3 has 13 amino acids. The V end was cut by 5 bases, the J end by 9 bases, with 13 bases between. CDR1 and CDR2 from the germline V gene are SGHVS and FQNEAQ. The CDR3 sequence is CASSDQSDRELFF. The CDR3 DNA follows: TGTGCCAGCAGCGATCAAAGCGACCGGGAGCTGTTTTTT.

This sequence joins TRBV5-1 and TRBJ1-1; D remains ambiguous. V was pared by 4 bases and J by 1 base, with 8 bases between. This CDR3 is built from 13 residues. Germline CDR1 and CDR2: SGHRS and YFSETQ. Here the CDR3 reads CASSPRGNTEAFF. The CDR3 DNA follows: TGCGCCAGCAGCCCACGAGGGAACACTGAAGCTTTCTTT.

The chain links TRBV4-1 to TRBJ2-2, with D tentatively TRBD2 (6 bases). Trimming removed 1 base at V and 6 bases at J, with 15 bases between. The V gene's germline CDR1 is MGHRA and CDR2 YSYEKL. The CDR3 runs 16 residues. This CDR3 is CASSQAGVQRSGELFF. The CDR3 DNA reads as TGCGCCAGCAGCCAAGCGGGAGTTCAACGCTCCGGGGAGCTGTTTTTT.

This sequence joins TRBV5-4 and TRBJ2-2; 10 nucleotides line up with TRBD1. There are 16 residues in the CDR3. CDR1 and CDR2 (germline): SGHNT, YYREEE (reference sequence). V trimming: 2 bases; J trimming: 4 bases; junction bases outside the gene matches: 5. The CDR3 nucleotides read TGTGCCAGCAGCTTAAGACAGGGGGCTGGCACCGGGGAGCTGTTTTTT. Translating gives CASSLRQGAGTGELFF.

This sequence joins TRBV27 and TRBJ1-2; TRBD1 matches 7 bases. Germline V CDR1 and CDR2: MNHEY, SMNVEV (reference sequence). This CDR3 is 14 amino acids long. Unmatched junction bases numbered 12, after V lost 6 bases and J lost 8 bases. CDR3 amino acids: CASSPRQGVWGYTF. The CDR3 region has the DNA TGTGCCAGCAGCCCAAGACAGGGAGTCTGGGGCTACACCTTC.

The chain couples TRBV10-1 to TRBJ2-7, with 7 bases identical to TRBD2. V dropped 11 bases and J dropped 2; count of bases not matched to a gene: 15. Germline V CDR1 and CDR2: WNHNN, SYGVQD (reference sequence). The CDR3 consists of 15 residues. The CDR3 here is CARFVRRENTYEQYF. In nucleotides, the CDR3 is TGCGCCCGCTTCGTAAGGCGGGAGAACACCTACGAGCAGTACTTC.

The chain is built from TRBV6-5 and TRBJ2-5, with D perhaps matching TRBD2 (7 bases). The end of the DNA is better explained by TRBJ2-7, so the J call may be wrong. This CDR3 comprises 13 residues. Germline V gene sequence: CDR1 MNHEY, CDR2 SVGAGI. In DNA, the CDR3 is TGTGCCAGCAGGAGGGGGGGGATCTACGAGCAGTACTTC. Protein: CASRRGGIYEQYF.